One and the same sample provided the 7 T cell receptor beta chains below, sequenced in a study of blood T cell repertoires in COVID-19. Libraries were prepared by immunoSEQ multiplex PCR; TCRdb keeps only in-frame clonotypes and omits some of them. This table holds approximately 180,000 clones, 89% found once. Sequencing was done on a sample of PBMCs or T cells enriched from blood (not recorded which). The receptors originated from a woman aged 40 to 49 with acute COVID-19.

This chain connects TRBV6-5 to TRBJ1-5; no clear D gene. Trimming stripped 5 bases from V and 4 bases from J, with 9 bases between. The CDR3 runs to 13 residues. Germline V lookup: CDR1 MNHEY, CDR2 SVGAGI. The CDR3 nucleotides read TGTGCCAGCAGTAACGGGGTAAATCAGCCCCAGCATTTT. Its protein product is CASSNGVNQPQHF.

DNA of the CDR3: TGTGCCAGTAGTACGGGACAGGGGTTACGGAAAAACATTCAGTACTTC. As protein: CASSTGQGLRKNIQYF. This rearrangement joins TRBV19 to TRBJ2-4; 10 positions agree with TRBD1. CDR1 LNHDA and CDR2 SQIVND come from the germline V gene (reference sequence). This CDR3 is 16 amino acids long. The J segment lost 4 bases and the V segment lost 4 bases, leaving 7 bases of the junction unmatched.

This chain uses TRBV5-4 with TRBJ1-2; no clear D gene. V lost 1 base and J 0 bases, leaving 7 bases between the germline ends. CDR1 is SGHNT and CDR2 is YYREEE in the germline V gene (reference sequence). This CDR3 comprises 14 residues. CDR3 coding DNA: TGTGCCAGCAGCTTGCGCCTAGCTAACTATGGCTACACCTTC. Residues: CASSLRLANYGYTF.

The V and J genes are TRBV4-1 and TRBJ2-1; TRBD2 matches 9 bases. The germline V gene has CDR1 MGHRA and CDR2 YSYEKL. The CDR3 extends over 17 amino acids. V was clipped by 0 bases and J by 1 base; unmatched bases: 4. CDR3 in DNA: TGCGCCAGCAGCCAAGAGCAAGCGGGGGGTTCCTACAATGAGCAGTTCTTC. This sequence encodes CASSQEQAGGSYNEQFF.

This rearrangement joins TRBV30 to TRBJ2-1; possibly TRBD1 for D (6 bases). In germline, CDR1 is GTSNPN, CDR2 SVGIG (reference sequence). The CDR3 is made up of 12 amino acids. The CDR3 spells CAGQDRSNEQFF. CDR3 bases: TGTGCTGGGCAGGACAGATCCAATGAGCAGTTCTTC.

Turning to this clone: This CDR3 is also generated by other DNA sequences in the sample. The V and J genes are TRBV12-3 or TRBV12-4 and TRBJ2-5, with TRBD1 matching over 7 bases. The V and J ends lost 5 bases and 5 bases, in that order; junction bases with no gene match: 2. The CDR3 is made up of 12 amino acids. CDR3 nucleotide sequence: TGTGCCAGCAGTCCACAGGGGGAGACCCAGTACTTC. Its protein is CASSPQGETQYF.

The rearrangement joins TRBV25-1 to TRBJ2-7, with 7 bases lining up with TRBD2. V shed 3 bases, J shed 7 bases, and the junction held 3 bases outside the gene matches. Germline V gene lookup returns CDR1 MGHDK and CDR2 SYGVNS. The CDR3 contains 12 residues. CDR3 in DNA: TGTGCCAGCAGTGACCCGGGGGGTGAGCAGTACTTC. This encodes CASSDPGGEQYF.